This TCR beta chain was obtained from a study of cytomegalovirus exposure and HLA in healthy donors. Germline V CDR1 and CDR2: MDHEN, SYDVKM. V shed 0 bases, J shed 10 bases, and the junction held 9 bases outside the gene matches. The CDR3 loop spans 16 amino acids. PCR employed 60 Vbeta and 13 Jbeta primers. Produced via immunoSEQ multiplex PCR; TCRdb's table is partial and in-frame only. Recorded here are 150,000 to 200,000 clones; the top ten clones represent about 0.74%. This chain uses TRBV28 with TRBJ1-6, with TRBD1 matching 7 bases. What was sequenced was PBMCs. The TCR originated in a boy aged 5-17 years in good health and CMV-seronegative. CDR3 in amino acids: CASSLWGQPEGSPLHF. Written as DNA, the CDR3 is TGTGCCAGCAGTTTATGGGGACAGCCTGAGGGATCACCCCTCCACTTT.